The 10 T cell receptor beta chains reported below all come from one sample, sequenced in a study of blood T cell repertoires in COVID-19 (dated by TCRdb to between 2020 and 2021). The library was made by the immunoSEQ multiplex PCR assay. Drawn from immuneACCESS, this table holds only the in-frame rearrangements with V and J called that TCRdb kept. Clones are partly lost; checked studies trace under half to an unresolved V gene and leave the rest unexplained. The sample table shows more than 400,000 clones, and 80% to 90% are seen once. The top ten clones comprise roughly 3.1% of the sample. Input material: peripheral blood. Source of these receptors: a human donor in a cohort sampled during active COVID-19.

This chain joins TRBV27 and TRBJ2-1; TRBD2 matches at 13 bases. J gave up 7 bases and V 6 bases, and 6 bases lay outside the gene matches. Germline V gene data show CDR1 as MNHEY and CDR2 as SMNVEV (reference sequence). The CDR3 runs 15 residues. CDR3 bases: TGTGCCAGCAGCGCCGGGACTAGCGGGAAGAATGAGCAGTTCTTC. It yields the protein CASSAGTSGKNEQFF.

The gene calls are TRBV28 and TRBJ1-5; maybe TRBD1 (6 bases). The CDR3 contains 13 residues. V was cut by 6 bases and J by 4 bases, with 10 bases left in between. Looked up from germline, CDR1 is MDHEN and CDR2 is SYDVKM. As DNA, the CDR3 is TGTGCCAGCAGAGGGACAATGAATCAGCCCCAGCATTTT. This gives the protein CASRGTMNQPQHF.

V gene TRBV12-3 or TRBV12-4 combines with J gene TRBJ2-1; the match to TRBD2 covers 10 bases. This CDR3 contains 12 residues. V was pared by 3 bases and J by 14 bases, with 4 bases of the junction left unmatched. The CDR3 sequence: CASSFVAGGKFF. The CDR3 coding sequence is TGTGCCAGCAGTTTCGTAGCGGGAGGAAAGTTCTTC.

CDR3 region: CASSSLAGVMNEQFF. Here the CDR3 DNA reads TGCGCCAGCAGCTCTCTAGCGGGAGTTATGAATGAGCAGTTCTTC. The chain employs TRBV5-1 and TRBJ2-1; TRBD2 agrees at 10 bases. V was clipped by 3 bases and J by 7 bases; unmatched bases: 7. Germline V CDR1 and CDR2: SGHRS, YFSETQ. CDR3 length: 15 residues.

The V gene is TRBV19, the J gene TRBJ2-5, with TRBD2 as a possible D gene (5 bases). CDR3 length equals 15 residues. Germline V gene data show CDR1 as LNHDA and CDR2 as SQIVND (reference sequence). The ends were cut back, 4 bases at V and 0 bases at J, with 12 bases in the middle. CDR3: CASSTVSSNQETQYF. CDR3 coding DNA: TGTGCCAGTAGTACCGTTTCTAGCAACCAAGAGACCCAGTACTTC.

The chain couples TRBV11-2 to TRBJ1-1, with a tentative D call TRBD1 (5 bases). The CDR3 covers 13 residues. The germline gives CDR1 SGHAT, CDR2 FQNNGV. V was trimmed by 4 bases and J by 5 bases, leaving 11 bases between them. The DNA of the CDR3 is TGTGCCAGCAGCTCGATCGGGGGGACTGAAGCTTTCTTT. It yields the protein CASSSIGGTEAFF.

This chain connects TRBV15 to TRBJ1-6; TRBD1 aligns across 7 bases. The CDR3 runs to 18 residues. Germline V gene lookup returns CDR1 LNHNV and CDR2 YYDKDF (reference sequence). The J segment lost 5 bases and the V segment lost 0 bases, leaving 10 bases of the junction unmatched. CDR3 nucleotide sequence: TGTGCCACCAGCAGAGATACTACCCGGGACAGAGATAATTCACCCCTCCACTTT. The encoded protein is CATSRDTTRDRDNSPLHF.

The rearrangement uses TRBV2 and TRBJ1-4; 7 nucleotides align to TRBD1. The germline gives CDR1 SNHLY, CDR2 FYNNEI. V lost 7 bases, J lost 6 bases, and 8 bases stayed unmatched. This CDR3 contains 14 residues. DNA for the CDR3: TGTGCCAGCACCGAGGACAGGTATCATGAAAAACTGTTTTTT. Amino acid sequence: CASTEDRYHEKLFF.

This clone has more than one count but fewer than ten. The chain is built from TRBV5-4 and TRBJ1-2, with no clear D. Trimming cost V 0 bases and J 4 bases, with 13 bases left between them. Germline CDR1 reads SGHNT; CDR2 reads YYREEE (reference sequence). CDR3 length: 15 amino acids. The CDR3 spells CASSLARSPGYGYTF. CDR3 sequence (DNA): TGTGCCAGCAGCTTGGCCCGATCTCCAGGCTATGGCTACACCTTC.

The J gene is TRBJ1-2, the V gene TRBV6-5; no firm D call. V was shortened by 4 bases and J by 7 bases, with 16 bases between the two germline ends. This CDR3 contains 14 residues. Germline loops: CDR1 MNHEY, CDR2 SVGAGI. CDR3 sequence (DNA): TGTGCCAGCAGTTCCGTGGGAGGGCTAAGTGGCTACACCTTC. Translating gives CASSSVGGLSGYTF.